Presented here are 25 T cell receptor beta chains from one specimen sequenced in a study of blood T cell repertoires in COVID-19 (dated by TCRdb to 2019 to 2021). The library was prepared using the immunoSEQ multiplex PCR assay. The table was pulled from immuneACCESS by TCRdb, which kept in-frame rearrangements only. Such tables lose some clones; where checked, under half of the loss comes from unresolved V genes, and the rest has no known cause. This sample gives 300,000 to 400,000 clones in total; roughly 90% of them show up just once. The top ten clones comprise approximately 9.3% of the sample. Sequencing input: peripheral blood. These receptor sequences come from a man under 40 with COVID-19, enrolled during active disease.

The chain combines TRBV25-1 with TRBJ1-6, with D possibly matching TRBD1 (5 bases). The CDR3 contains 15 residues. Germline V lookup: CDR1 MGHDK, CDR2 SYGVNS. Deletions cut 4 bases from V and 7 bases from J, with 14 bases between. The CDR3 loop is CASSGLAGRNSPLHF. CDR3 nucleotide sequence: TGTGCCAGCAGTGGGTTGGCAGGGCGGAATTCACCCCTCCACTTT.

This chain connects TRBV7-3 to TRBJ2-1; TRBD1 agrees at 9 bases. The CDR3 consists of 14 residues. Germline trimming cut 3 bases from V and 7 bases from J; bases unmatched to any gene: 4. CDR1 is SGHTA and CDR2 is FQGTGA in the germline V gene. CDR3 sequence (DNA): TGTGCCAGCAGCTTGGGACAGGGACGAAATGAGCAGTTCTTC. This codes for CASSLGQGRNEQFF.

Here the CDR3 reads CAWTRPGGGQPQHF. The CDR3 DNA follows: TGTGCCTGGACCCGCCCGGGGGGCGGTCAGCCCCAGCATTTT. The chain joins TRBV30 to TRBJ1-5, with D perhaps matching TRBD1 (6 bases). The CDR3 consists of 14 residues. V gave up 4 bases and J gave up 6 bases, with 16 bases separating them. CDR1 and CDR2 from the germline V gene are GTSNPN and SVGIG (reference sequence).

The V and J genes are TRBV19 and TRBJ2-3; 10 bases align to TRBD2. The CDR3 has 16 residues. Germline CDR1 and CDR2: LNHDA and SQIVND (reference sequence). V gave up 7 bases and J gave up 5 bases; unmatched junction bases: 12. The CDR3 coding sequence is TGTGCCAGTACTGAGAGAAGGAGACTAGCGGGAGATACGCAGTATTTT. Its protein product is CASTERRRLAGDTQYF.

The chain uses TRBV28 and TRBJ1-5; the match to TRBD1 covers 8 bases. This CDR3 has 16 amino acids. V shed 7 bases, J shed 7 bases, and the junction held 15 bases outside the gene matches. Germline values: CDR1 MDHEN, CDR2 SYDVKM. Written as DNA, the CDR3 is TGTGCCAGCACCCCTCTCGGGACAGGTTCGTGGCAGCCCCAGCATTTT. Amino acids: CASTPLGTGSWQPQHF.

The CDR3 region is CASSVQDSSYEQYF. CDR3 coding DNA: TGCGCCAGCAGCGTCCAGGATAGCTCCTACGAGCAGTACTTC. The rearrangement links TRBV5-1 to TRBJ2-7, with D hard to call. The CDR3 totals 14 residues. CDR1 and CDR2 from the germline V gene are SGHRS and YFSETQ. Trimming stripped 4 bases from V and 0 bases from J, with 11 bases between.

The rearrangement joins TRBV19 to TRBJ2-2; the match to TRBD1 covers 7 bases. The CDR3 covers 15 residues. In germline, CDR1 is LNHDA, CDR2 SQIVND (reference sequence). Trimming took 5 bases from V and 7 from J; bases not matched to a gene: 10. CDR3 in DNA: TGTGCCAGTAGTTCACGGACAGGAGTGGTCGGGGAGCTGTTTTTT. It is translated as CASSSRTGVVGELFF.

This chain connects TRBV6-5 to TRBJ2-7; 8 nucleotides match TRBD1. This CDR3 has 15 amino acids. CDR1 and CDR2 (germline): MNHEY, SVGAGI. The J segment lost 1 base and the V segment lost 6 bases, leaving 8 bases of the junction unmatched. CDR3 in DNA: TGTGCCAGCAGCCCAATAGGACAGGGATCCTACGAGCAGTACTTC. Protein product: CASSPIGQGSYEQYF.

V usage is TRBV7-2 and J usage is TRBJ1-2; 8 nucleotides align to TRBD1. Germline V gene lookup returns CDR1 SGHTA and CDR2 FQGNSA. This CDR3 is 16 amino acids long. With V trimmed by 0 bases and J by 8 bases, 11 bases remained unmatched. CDR3 in DNA: TGTGCCAGCAGCTTAGCGCGCGGACAGGGCTATCGGGGCTACACCTTC. Translation gives CASSLARGQGYRGYTF.

The V gene is TRBV7-9, the J gene TRBJ1-1; D is unclear. The CDR3 is 14 amino acids. V shed 1 base and J shed 4 bases, with 10 bases lying between them. From germline, CDR1 is SEHNR and CDR2 FQNEAQ (reference sequence). The CDR3 bases are TGTGCCAGCAGCTTAGGGGTGGCGGGCACTGAAGCTTTCTTT. Protein sequence: CASSLGVAGTEAFF.

This clone occurred once. The gene calls are TRBV30 and TRBJ1-6; perhaps TRBD1 as D (6 bases). V was trimmed by 0 bases and J by 4 bases, leaving 10 bases between them. The length of the CDR3 is 15 residues. CDR1 GTSNPN and CDR2 SVGIG come from the germline V gene (reference sequence). Here the CDR3 reads CAWSVRGSYNSPLHF. CDR3 nucleotides: TGTGCCTGGAGTGTTAGGGGGTCGTATAATTCACCCCTCCACTTT.

This clone has more than one count but fewer than ten. This rearrangement joins TRBV9 to TRBJ1-3; 11 bases fit TRBD1. Germline V CDR1 and CDR2: SGDLS, YYNGEE. This CDR3 is 20 amino acids long. V lost 0 bases, J lost 0 bases, and 11 bases stayed unmatched. The chain's CDR3 is CASSVVSGQGAPISGNTIYF. As DNA, the CDR3 is TGTGCCAGCAGCGTAGTAAGTGGACAGGGGGCCCCGATCTCTGGAAACACCATATATTTT.

This clone showed up just a few times. The chain recombines TRBV6-1 with TRBJ1-1, with 7 bases lining up with TRBD1. The CDR3 length is 14 residues. The ends lost 2 bases at V and 1 base at J; junction bases unmatched: 1. Per the germline V gene, CDR1 is MNHNS and CDR2 is SASEGT. This CDR3 is CASSEQGGNTEAFF. The CDR3 nucleotides are TGTGCCAGCAGTGAACAGGGGGGGAACACTGAAGCTTTCTTT.

This chain joins TRBV28 and TRBJ1-4; D is perhaps TRBD1 (5 bases). Trimming took off 6 bases at V and 4 bases at J, with 9 bases between the two ends. The CDR3 length is 13 residues. From germline, CDR1 is MDHEN and CDR2 SYDVKM. In DNA form, the CDR3 reads TGTGCCAGCAGAGCCGGGGGTAATGAAAAACTGTTTTTT. Protein product: CASRAGGNEKLFF.

J is TRBJ2-5 and V is TRBV2; 8 nucleotides agree with TRBD2. Trimming took 6 bases from V and 5 from J; bases not matched to a gene: 8. This CDR3 is built from 14 residues. CDR1 and CDR2 from the germline V gene are SNHLY and FYNNEI. The CDR3 here is CASRAGTSRETQYF. In DNA, the CDR3 is TGTGCCAGCAGGGCCGGGACTAGTAGGGAGACCCAGTACTTC.

This rearrangement joins TRBV5-4 to TRBJ2-1, with D tentatively TRBD1 (6 bases). V lost 2 bases, J lost 0 bases, and 9 bases lay in between. This CDR3 region has 15 residues. The germline V gene has CDR1 SGHNT and CDR2 YYREEE (reference sequence). DNA of the CDR3: TGTGCCAGCAGCTTCGGACAGCTCTCCTACAATGAGCAGTTCTTC. It yields the protein CASSFGQLSYNEQFF.

V is TRBV27 and J is TRBJ1-6, with 7 bases fitting TRBD1. This CDR3 contains 16 residues. The germline gives CDR1 MNHEY, CDR2 SMNVEV (reference sequence). The trim removed 6 bases at V and 0 bases at J, leaving 5 bases unmatched. The CDR3 protein is CASRPGGGSYNSPLHF. The CDR3 coding sequence is TGTGCCAGCAGGCCAGGGGGTGGCTCCTATAATTCACCCCTCCACTTT.

The chain couples TRBV4-3 to TRBJ2-6; D gene uncertain. Germline CDR1 reads LGHNA; CDR2 reads YSLEER. Trimming pared 0 bases from V and 2 bases from J, leaving 14 bases between. The CDR3 contains 18 residues. CDR3 amino acids: CASSQEGSGSAGANVLTF. As DNA, the CDR3 is TGCGCCAGCAGCCAAGAGGGTTCCGGGTCGGCTGGGGCCAACGTCCTGACTTTC.

V gene TRBV6-5 combines with J gene TRBJ1-2; unclear D gene. Per the germline V gene, CDR1 is MNHEY and CDR2 is SVGAGI. V lost 2 bases and J 2 bases, leaving 6 bases between the germline ends. This CDR3 comprises 13 residues. The CDR3 coding sequence is TGTGCCAGCAGTTACGGGCAGAACTATGGCTACACCTTC. Translated, it gives CASSYGQNYGYTF.

This clone was counted a few times. The chain joins TRBV7-3 to TRBJ2-3, with D possibly being TRBD2 (7 bases). The V and J ends lost 5 bases and 3 bases respectively, with 12 bases between them. This CDR3 has 14 residues. Germline values: CDR1 SGHTA, CDR2 FQGTGA. CDR3 protein: CASSLGGRTDTQYF. CDR3 bases: TGTGCCAGCAGCCTCGGGGGGCGAACAGATACGCAGTATTTT.

The V call is TRBV7-9, the J call TRBJ2-3, with D perhaps TRBD2 (6 bases). The germline V gene encodes CDR1 SEHNR and CDR2 FQNEAQ (reference sequence). Trimming removed 8 bases from V and 5 bases from J, with 20 bases in between. CDR3 length: 15 amino acids. The CDR3 sequence: CASPPLSSVVDTQYF. CDR3 bases: TGTGCCAGCCCACCCCTCTCTAGCGTTGTAGATACGCAGTATTTT.

This clone was picked up one time. This rearrangement joins TRBV25-1 to TRBJ2-2; 9 bases agree with TRBD2. J gave up 4 bases and V 3 bases, and 9 bases lay outside the gene matches. From germline, CDR1 is MGHDK and CDR2 SYGVNS. This CDR3 has 17 amino acids. For the CDR3, the DNA is TGTGCCAGCAGTGACCTCCCGCTAGCGGGACCCACCGGGGAGCTGTTTTTT. It yields the protein CASSDLPLAGPTGELFF.

V is TRBV4-2 and J is TRBJ2-1; no clear D gene. This CDR3 comprises 15 residues. Germline V gene data show CDR1 as LGHNA and CDR2 as YNFKEQ. V shed 1 base and J shed 4 bases, with 11 bases lying between them. The DNA of the CDR3 is TGTGCCAGCAGCCAAGGACTCACATTTTACAATGAGCAGTTCTTC. It encodes CASSQGLTFYNEQFF.

This chain uses TRBV4-1 with TRBJ2-3; 7 bases are a match to TRBD2. The CDR3 runs 14 residues. CDR1 is MGHRA, CDR2 YSYEKL, per germline. V was clipped by 3 bases and J by 4 bases; unmatched bases: 4. The CDR3 protein is CASSQVSGSDTQYF. CDR3 sequence (DNA): TGCGCCAGCAGCCAGGTTAGCGGGTCAGATACGCAGTATTTT.

The chain links TRBV30 to TRBJ1-2; 8 nucleotides match TRBD1. This CDR3 has 12 residues. Trimming at V came to 2 bases and at J to 8 bases, leaving 4 bases not matched to a gene. The V gene's germline CDR1 is GTSNPN and CDR2 SVGIG (reference sequence). The CDR3 region has the DNA TGTGCCTGGAGTCGACAGGGGCGAGGCTACACCTTC. Protein: CAWSRQGRGYTF.